This T cell receptor (beta chain) was observed in a study of Graves' ophthalmopathy and Graves' hyperthyroidism. RNA transcripts were the template, and TCR beta CDR3 regions were amplified from them. Second-round multiplex PCR followed a first-round RT-PCR using HTBI primers. From the multiplex PCR reads, TCRdb called clonotypes with MiXCR, one entry per CDR3 protein. Seen here are some 350,000 distinct CDR3 sequences, about 15% observed once, and the top ten hold roughly 2.3%. The evidence that diagnosis relied on was clinical symptoms, serum thyroxine, TRAb, thyroid ultrasound and orbital computed tomography. With 0 bases removed from V and 9 bases from J, the gap between germline ends came to 12 bases. There are 14 residues in the CDR3. Germline V gene data show CDR1 as LGHDT and CDR2 as YNNKEL (reference sequence).

This receptor was identified in an adult woman with stable Graves' hyperthyroidism. This rearrangement joins TRBV3-1 to TRBJ1-5; D remains unclear. Sequencing was performed on peripheral blood. Written as DNA, the CDR3 is TGTGCCAGCAGCCAAGATCTTCGCCTTCCGCCCCAGCATTTT. This sequence encodes CASSQDLRLPPQHF.